This T cell receptor beta chain was captured in a study of T cell repertoires in cytomegalovirus infection. Study-level results: Carriage of CMV together with the relevant HLA was identifiable through cumulative public TCR beta family frequency. HLA-C-restricted CMV-specific TCR beta clonotypes prevailed in the ex vivo response.

This clonotype was seen a handful of times. What it binds is not known. The CDR3 consists of 13 residues. Germline-derived CDR1 and CDR2 are SEHNR and FQNEAQ (reference sequence). Trimming left V 2 bases short and J 2 bases short, with 6 bases between. TCRdb re-derived calls from the reads in MiXCR, one entry per CDR3 protein. Of about 830,000 distinct CDR3 sequences in the sample, around a third were seen once. This receptor was identified in a human donor in good health (CMV status not recorded). Some clones in this sample may be carry-over from other donors' samples. The sample was cultured CD8+ T cells from PBMCs, taken from culture after CMV antigen stimulation. J is TRBJ2-5 and V is TRBV7-9, with D unresolved. The CDR3 nucleotides are TGTGCCAGCAGCTTAATACAGCAAGAGACCCAGTACTTC. Translated: CASSLIQQETQYF.